This record concerns one TCR beta chain sequence. Its antigen is not identified. The sample belongs to a study of Tregs in tolerant kidney transplant recipients. The study, taken as a whole, reports: Activated donor B cell expansion appeared to reveal the most relevant donor-specific TCRbeta repertoire. Nucleotide sequences could not be compared across some patients' samples due to primer changes.

V dropped 5 bases and J dropped 6; count of bases not matched to a gene: 13. The CDR3 spans 16 residues. CDR1 is SGHVS and CDR2 is FQNEAQ in the germline V gene. The protocol was immunoSEQ multiplex PCR, while the TCRdb copy is restricted to in-frame clones and leaves out a portion. This sample has about 90,000 clones, with 90% to 95% found just once. The nonmyeloablative bone marrow transplants came from related graft donors, with transient mixed chimerism. The chain has TRBV7-8 and TRBJ2-3, with TRBD2 matching 8 bases. The sequences come from CD4+ T cells from blood (PBMCs), collected 12 months after the transplant. The clonotype was recovered from a human patient who received a combined kidney and bone marrow transplant. A subset of T cells may come from the graft donor. CDR3 DNA: TGTGCCAGCAGCCTTGGGGAGCGGGGGCTCTTGGATACGCAGTATTTT. Amino acid sequence: CASSLGERGLLDTQYF.